A selection of T cell receptor beta chains follows, all from one sample in a study of blood T cells in healthy people across ages. TCRdb independently ran MiXCR on the 5' RACE reads; one entry per CDR3 protein. The sample carries about 1.6 million distinct CDR3 sequences, about 32% recorded once. The sample consisted of blood. These receptors came from a woman aged 25 to 39 in good health. The CDR3 runs from the conserved cysteine through the conserved F or W. D genes are given only for firm matches. Clone size is given for some rows only: seen once, a few or many times, or a class if the clone is expanded.

>.|.|TRBV27|TRBJ2-5
TGTGCCAGCAGGCTGGCGGGGGCGAATGAGCGGTACTTC
CASRLAGANERYF
>.|.|TRBV7-2|TRBJ1-5
TGTGCCAGCAGCTTACAGGGCTCGGCCCAGCATTTT
CASSLQGSAQHF
>TRBD1|.|TRBV29-1|TRBJ1-2
TGCAGCGTTGAAGATACAGGGGCCGGTGATGGCTACACCTTC
CSVEDTGAGDGYTF
>TRBD2|.|TRBV7-9|TRBJ2-7
TGTGCCAGCAGCCCGAGGCCGAGCGGGAATCCCTACGAGCAGTACTTC
CASSPRPSGNPYEQYF
>.|.|TRBV7-2|TRBJ2-7
TGTGCCAGCAGCTCCCGATCGGGGTACTCCTACGAGCAGTACTTC
CASSSRSGYSYEQYF
>TRBD1|.|TRBV9|TRBJ1-2
TGTGCCAGCAGCAAGACAGGGCACTATGGCTACACCTTC
CASSKTGHYGYTF
>.|.|TRBV5-5|TRBJ2-5
TGTGCCAGCAGCTCACTCAGGACGAAACTGGAGACCCAGTACTTC
CASSSLRTKLETQYF
>TRBD2|.|TRBV27|TRBJ2-7
TGTGCCAGCAGCCGGGGGGGGACCCCCTGGGGGAACGAGCAGTACTTC
CASSRGGTPWGNEQYF
>TRBD1|.|TRBV6-2/TRBV6-3|TRBJ1-1
TGTGCCAGCAGACGGACAGGTGAAGGGGCTGAAGCTTTCTTT
CASRRTGEGAEAFF
>TRBD2|.|TRBV7-8|TRBJ2-5
TGTGCCAGCAGCTTAGGGGGGAGGGGCCAAGGCCCCAATGAGCAGTACTTC
CASSLGGRGQGPNEQYF
>TRBD1|few|TRBV6-5|TRBJ2-1
TGCGCCAGCAGTTCGGACAGGTCCCCCCCCCTCGACAATGAGCAGTTCTTC
CASSSDRSPPLDNEQFF
>.|.|TRBV9|TRBJ2-1
TGTGCCAGCAGCTCGCGGGGCCGGGGGCACTTGAATGAGCAGTTCTTC
CASSSRGRGHLNEQFF
>TRBD2|.|TRBV2|TRBJ2-3
TGTGCCAGCAGCCGAGCTCGTTTGGGTAATAGCGGGAGCACAGATACGCAGTATTTT
CASSRARLGNSGSTDTQYF
>.|.|TRBV27|TRBJ1-2
TGTGCCAGCAGTTTATCGCCCGGGGCCATCTATGGCTACACCTTC
CASSLSPGAIYGYTF
>TRBD2|.|TRBV10-3|TRBJ2-7
TGTGCCATCAGTGAGCCTCCGGGGGAGGGGCGCTACGAGCAGTACTTC
CAISEPPGEGRYEQYF
>TRBD2|many|TRBV20-1|TRBJ2-7
TGCAGTGCACCAGGATGGGCTAGCGGCTCCTACGAGCAGTACTTC
CSAPGWASGSYEQYF
>.|few|TRBV2|TRBJ2-1
TGTGCCAGCAGTTTAACTCGGAAGTTCTTC
CASSLTRKFF
>.|.|TRBV12-3/TRBV12-4|TRBJ1-4
TGTGCCAGCAGTTTAGCGTTAGTACGATTGGGGGCGGCCGAAAAACTGTTTTTT
CASSLALVRLGAAEKLFF
>.|many|TRBV9|TRBJ2-5
TGTGCCAGCAGCGTAGCAGGGGCGGAAGAGACCCAGTACTTC
CASSVAGAEETQYF
>.|.|TRBV14|TRBJ2-1
TGTGCCAGCAGCGATCCGATTAGCGTTCCCTACAATGAGCAGTTCTTC
CASSDPISVPYNEQFF
>TRBD1|.|TRBV5-1|TRBJ2-7
TGCGCCAGCAGGACGACAGGGGGCGGCGAGCAGTACTTC
CASRTTGGGEQYF
>TRBD1|.|TRBV28|TRBJ2-7
TGTGCCCGCAGTTCAACAGGGGATGTGTACGAGCAGTACTTC
CARSSTGDVYEQYF
>.|.|TRBV27|TRBJ2-7
TGTGCCAGCAGTGGGACAAGCGGGTTCCCCTACGAGCAGTACTTC
CASSGTSGFPYEQYF
>.|many|TRBV5-1|TRBJ2-3
TGCGCCAGCGGAACGGACAACCCTAGCACAGATACGCAGTATTTT
CASGTDNPSTDTQYF
>.|.|TRBV7-3|TRBJ1-5
TGTGCCAGCAGCTCAGATAATAGCAATCAGCCCCAGCATTTT
CASSSDNSNQPQHF
>.|few|TRBV29-1|TRBJ2-7
TGCAGCGTTGAAGGTGGAGAAGGGGCTTCCTACGAGCAGTACTTC
CSVEGGEGASYEQYF
>.|few|TRBV5-1|TRBJ2-4
TGCGCCAGCAGCCCTGGACAAGCCGTTTGGCTTGCCAAAAACATTCAGTACTTC
CASSPGQAVWLAKNIQYF
>.|.|TRBV28|TRBJ2-1
TGTGCCAGCAGTCCACTCACTGCTAGCGCCACCTACAATGAGCAGTTCTTC
CASSPLTASATYNEQFF
>.|few|TRBV25-1|TRBJ2-3
TGTGCCAGCAGTGATAGTGAGGTTTCAGATACGCAGTATTTT
CASSDSEVSDTQYF
>.|.|TRBV20-1|TRBJ1-3
TGCAGTGCTCGACTGCCCTCTGGAAACACCATATATTTT
CSARLPSGNTIYF
>TRBD2|few|TRBV7-6|TRBJ2-1
TGTGCCAGCAGCCTGCTAGCGGAACCCAATGAGCAGTTCTTC
CASSLLAEPNEQFF
>TRBD2|many|TRBV29-1|TRBJ2-1
TGCAGCGTTGGGAGCGGGGGGTTCTACAATGAGCAGTTCTTC
CSVGSGGFYNEQFF
>TRBD2|.|TRBV7-9|TRBJ2-5
TGTGCCAGCAGCTTAGTTTCGTTGCTAGCGGAACAAGAGACCCAGTACTTC
CASSLVSLLAEQETQYF
>.|few|TRBV2|TRBJ2-5
TGTGCCAGCAGTGCGGGATTTTCCCGGGGGACCCAGTACTTC
CASSAGFSRGTQYF
>TRBD1|.|TRBV27|TRBJ2-7
TGTGCCAGCAGTTTATTCCCCGGACAGGGGGAATACGAGCAGTACTTC
CASSLFPGQGEYEQYF
>TRBD1|.|TRBV2|TRBJ2-5
TGTGCCAGCAGTCCAGACAGGGCGGCCGAGACCCAGTACTTC
CASSPDRAAETQYF
>.|.|TRBV20-1|TRBJ1-2
TGCAGTGCTAGAACTCATGGTACCGGGCCCCTCTATGGCTACACCTTC
CSARTHGTGPLYGYTF
>TRBD1|few|TRBV5-5|TRBJ2-6
TGTGCCAGCAGCCGGACAGGGGAGGGTTCTGGGGCCAACGTCCTGACTTTC
CASSRTGEGSGANVLTF
>.|many|TRBV15|TRBJ1-2
TGTGCCACCAGCAGAGATCGTCAGGGACCAAACTATGGCTACACCTTC
CATSRDRQGPNYGYTF
>.|many|TRBV12-3/TRBV12-4|TRBJ2-1
TGTGCCAGCAGTTTACAGCGACCGGCAGGTGAGCAGTTCTTC
CASSLQRPAGEQFF
>TRBD2|.|TRBV3-1|TRBJ2-1
TGTGCCAGCAGCCAACAGGGACTAGCGGGAGGGGACTACAATGAGCAGTTCTTC
CASSQQGLAGGDYNEQFF
>.|few|TRBV7-9|TRBJ2-1
TGTGCCAGCAGCCGGGGGGCTGAGAATGAGCAGTTCTTC
CASSRGAENEQFF
>TRBD1|.|TRBV6-5|TRBJ1-1
TGTGCCGGCAGTTCAGGGACAGCAGGTCACACTTTCTTT
CAGSSGTAGHTFF
>TRBD1|.|TRBV5-1|TRBJ2-1
TGCGCCAGCAGCATGACAGGGACAGTCTCCTACAATGAGCAGTTCTTC
CASSMTGTVSYNEQFF
>TRBD1|.|TRBV7-9|TRBJ2-5
TGTGCCAGCAGCCCCGGACAGGACCGCCAAGAGACCCAGTACTTC
CASSPGQDRQETQYF
>.|.|TRBV20-1|TRBJ1-5
TGCAGTGCTAGAGATCCTTCTAGCAATCAGCCCCAGCATTTT
CSARDPSSNQPQHF
>.|.|TRBV29-1|TRBJ2-3
TGCAGCGTTGAATGGTATCTCTCGGGGGGCACAGATACGCAGTATTTT
CSVEWYLSGGTDTQYF
>TRBD2|few|TRBV20-1|TRBJ2-3
TGCAGTGCTACCGGGGGGGCTTCAGATACGCAGTATTTT
CSATGGASDTQYF
>TRBD1|few|TRBV6-1|TRBJ2-2
TGTGCCATCACGCCGGGACAGGGGGCGAGTACCGGGGAGCTGTTTTTT
CAITPGQGASTGELFF
>TRBD2|.|TRBV2|TRBJ2-7
TGTGCCAGCCATAGCGGGAGAGGCTACGAGCAGTACTTC
CASHSGRGYEQYF
>.|few|TRBV7-3|TRBJ1-2
TGTGCCAGCAGCTCACACGGCGGGGCTTCCAACTATGGCTACACCTTC
CASSSHGGASNYGYTF
>.|few|TRBV7-6|TRBJ1-1
TGTGCCAGCAGCCCACCGGGAGGCCGTGAAGCTTTCTTT
CASSPPGGREAFF
>.|.|TRBV6-2/TRBV6-3|TRBJ2-1
TGTGCCAGCAGTAACCCCCGTTCGAGCGAGACTTCCTACAATGAGCAGTTCTTC
CASSNPRSSETSYNEQFF
>.|many|TRBV10-3|TRBJ2-1
TGTGCCATCAGTGAGACTAGCAATGAGCAGTTCTTC
CAISETSNEQFF
>.|.|TRBV6-1|TRBJ2-6
TGTGCCAGCAGTCTAAACAGGGCCTCTGGGGCCAACGTCCTGACTTTC
CASSLNRASGANVLTF